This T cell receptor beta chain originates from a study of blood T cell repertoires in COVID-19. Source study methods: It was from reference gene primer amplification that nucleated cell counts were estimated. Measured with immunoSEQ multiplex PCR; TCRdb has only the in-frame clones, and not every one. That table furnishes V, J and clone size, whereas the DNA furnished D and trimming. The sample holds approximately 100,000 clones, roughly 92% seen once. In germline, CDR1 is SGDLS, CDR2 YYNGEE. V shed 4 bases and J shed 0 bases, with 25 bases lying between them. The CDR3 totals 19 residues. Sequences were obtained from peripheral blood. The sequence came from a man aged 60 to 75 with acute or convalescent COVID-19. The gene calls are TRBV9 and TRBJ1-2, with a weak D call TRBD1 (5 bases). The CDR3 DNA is TGTGCCAGCAGCCCACAGACCGCGACCAGGGCCCACGCTAACTATGGCTACACCTTC. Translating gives CASSPQTATRAHANYGYTF.